This T cell receptor beta chain was found in a study of T cells in Graves' hyperthyroidism and ophthalmopathy. A few counts support this clonotype. TCR beta CDR3 regions were amplified from RNA transcripts. An initial round of RT-PCR targeting the TCR CDR3 relied on the HTBI primer set. TCRdb analysed the multiplex PCR reads with MiXCR anew, one entry per CDR3 protein. In the table there are some 740,000 distinct CDR3 sequences, approximately 15% of which are singletons. The TCR originated in a woman between 18 and 29 years old with Graves' hyperthyroidism. Input material: blood.

The CDR3 DNA is TGCGCCAGCAGCTTTGGGCTAACGCTCGGGGCCACAGATACGCAGTATTTT. Translating gives CASSFGLTLGATDTQYF. This chain connects TRBV5-1 to TRBJ2-3; the D call may be TRBD1 or TRBD2 (5 bases each). Germline CDR1 SGHRS, CDR2 YFSETQ. The CDR3 runs to 17 residues. V lost 2 bases, J lost 2 bases, and 18 bases lay in between.